This TCR beta chain was recorded in a study of T cell clonality in common variable immunodeficiency. Study-wide results and caveats: Patient heterogeneity in the CVID cohort limited correlations between repertoire features and clinical complications. Reportedly, TCR beta sequences from common variable immunodeficiency showed fewer deletions and N-nucleotide insertions.

This clone was counted between two and nine times. The antigen is not known. The DNA ends 3 residues before the CDR3 does, and the rest of the CDR3 is filled in from the germline J gene. Assay used: immunoSEQ multiplex PCR; TCRdb lists only in-frame clones, some missing. The sample shows 25,000 to 30,000 clones, none of them appearing just once. For at least one year, all CVID subjects received replacement immunoglobulin. The CDR3 is 19 amino acids. Germline CDR1 is SGHRS and CDR2 is YFSETQ. J lost 2 bases, V lost 2 bases, and 10 bases had no gene match. The genes are TRBV5-1 and TRBJ2-2; 12 nucleotides agree with TRBD1. This sequence was found in a human donor with common variable immunodeficiency. Sequencing was carried out using peripheral blood mononuclear cells. CDR3 DNA, as far as it was read: TGCGCCAGCAGCTTTTCCTCCGGGACAGGGGGCATCAACACCGGGGAG. This codes for CASSFSSGTGGINTGE. The whole CDR3 reads CASSFSSGTGGINTGELFF.